This TCR beta chain was captured by sequencing in a study of T cell responses to AZD1222 COVID-19 vaccine. This clone was detected once. Its antigen is currently unknown. There are 15 residues in the CDR3. Trimming left V 3 bases short and J 4 bases short, with 14 bases between. Germline CDR1 MGHRA, CDR2 YSYEKL. Whole-study findings and limits: Close to half of spike-specific TCRs reportedly recognize unmutated variant regions. Increased Spike-specific TCR breadth and depth were observed after two AZD1222 doses. The donor cohort was predominantly white British with a female majority, and clonal diversity may have been underestimated.

Method: immunoSEQ multiplex PCR; TCRdb's copy keeps in-frame clones and lacks some. The sample has 100,000 to 120,000 clones; roughly 86% are singletons. The TCR comes from an adult in good health. Sequences were derived from peripheral blood, sampled on day 0 of AZD1222 vaccination. The J gene is TRBJ2-3, the V gene TRBV4-1, with D maybe TRBD1 (5 bases). The CDR3, as DNA: TGCGCCAGCAGCCAGTTAATAGGGGCGGCAGATACGCAGTATTTT. It encodes CASSQLIGAADTQYF.